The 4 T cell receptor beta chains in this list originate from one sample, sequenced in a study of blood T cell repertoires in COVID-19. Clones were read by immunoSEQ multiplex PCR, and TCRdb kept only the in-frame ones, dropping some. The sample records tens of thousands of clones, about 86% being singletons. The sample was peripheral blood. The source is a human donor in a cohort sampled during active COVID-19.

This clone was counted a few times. CDR3 sequence reads: CASSSLQVLSSRPVTQHF. CDR3 bases: TGTGCCAGCAGCTCCCTGCAGGTGCTCTCCTCAAGGCCTGTGACCCAGCATTTT. The rearrangement links TRBV7-8 to TRBJ1-5, with unresolved D. The CDR3 length is 18 residues. Per germline, CDR1 SGHVS and CDR2 FQNEAQ. The V and J ends lost 4 bases and 11 bases respectively, with 30 bases between them.

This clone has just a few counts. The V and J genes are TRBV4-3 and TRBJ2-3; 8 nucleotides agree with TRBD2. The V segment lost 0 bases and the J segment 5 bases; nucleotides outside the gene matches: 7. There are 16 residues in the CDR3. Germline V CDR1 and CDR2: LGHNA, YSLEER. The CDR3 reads CASSQDPAGELDTQYF. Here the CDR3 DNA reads TGCGCCAGCAGCCAAGATCCAGCGGGAGAGTTAGATACGCAGTATTTT.

The CDR3 DNA is TGTGCCAGCTGGGGGTTGGAGGGGGCAACAGATACGCAGTATTTT. Its protein is CASWGLEGATDTQYF. The chain carries TRBV2 and TRBJ2-3; tentative D call: TRBD1 (7 bases). The germline V gene has CDR1 SNHLY and CDR2 FYNNEI. V lost 8 bases and J 3 bases, leaving 18 bases between the germline ends. This CDR3 is built from 15 residues.

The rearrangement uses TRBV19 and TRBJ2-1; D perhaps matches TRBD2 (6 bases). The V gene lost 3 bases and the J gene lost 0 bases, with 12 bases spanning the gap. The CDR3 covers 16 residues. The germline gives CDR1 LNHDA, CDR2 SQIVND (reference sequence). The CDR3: CASSISAGSSYNEQFF. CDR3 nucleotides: TGTGCCAGTAGTATTTCAGCGGGTAGCTCCTACAATGAGCAGTTCTTC.